Listed below are T cell receptor beta chains from one sample, sequenced in a study of shared clonotypes between healthy human individuals. Repertoires were generated with immunoSEQ multiplex PCR, while TCRdb's copy carries only in-frame clones and drops some. The repertoire includes 110,000 or so clones, more than 65% of them detected once, and 20% to 25% sits in the top ten. Sequenced input: memory CD8+ T cells sorted from blood. These receptors came from a woman in her 30s in good health. Each CDR3 is given with its conserved first and last residue. D genes are given only for firm matches. Not all rows give a size; the values are once, few, many and, for expanded clones, a class.

v_call: TRBV7-9
d_call: NA
j_call: TRBJ2-7
clone_size: NA
cdr3_length: 17
cdr3_aa: CASSLSEEGSNSYEQYF
cdr3_nt: TGTGCCAGCAGCTTAAGCGAGGAAGGGTCGAACTCCTACGAGCAGTACTTC

v_call: TRBV11-2
d_call: NA
j_call: TRBJ2-7
clone_size: NA
cdr3_length: 14
cdr3_aa: CASSLQRDSYEQYF
cdr3_nt: TGTGCCAGCAGCCTGCAGCGGGACAGCTACGAGCAGTACTTC

v_call: TRBV15
d_call: NA
j_call: TRBJ2-6
clone_size: NA
cdr3_length: 17
cdr3_aa: CATSPLGDGAGANVLTF
cdr3_nt: TGTGCCACCAGTCCCCTAGGGGACGGGGCTGGGGCCAACGTCCTGACTTTC

v_call: TRBV28
d_call: NA
j_call: TRBJ2-2
clone_size: NA
cdr3_length: 15
cdr3_aa: CASTWGQGTTGELFF
cdr3_nt: TGTGCCAGCACGTGGGGGCAGGGGACCACCGGGGAGCTGTTTTTT

v_call: TRBV4-1
d_call: NA
j_call: TRBJ1-2
clone_size: NA
cdr3_length: 17
cdr3_aa: CASSQDSGGFLGYGYTF
cdr3_nt: TGCGCCAGCAGCCAAGATTCGGGGGGGTTCTTGGGCTATGGCTACACCTTC

v_call: TRBV2
d_call: NA
j_call: TRBJ1-5
clone_size: NA
cdr3_length: 14
cdr3_aa: CASSRSGAVGPQHF
cdr3_nt: TGTGCCAGCAGCCGATCGGGGGCGGTGGGGCCCCAGCATTTT

v_call: TRBV19
d_call: TRBD1
j_call: TRBJ2-2
clone_size: NA
cdr3_length: 15
cdr3_aa: CASSELDREAGELFF
cdr3_nt: TGTGCCAGTAGTGAGTTAGACAGGGAAGCCGGGGAGCTGTTTTTT

v_call: TRBV9
d_call: TRBD2
j_call: TRBJ2-1
clone_size: NA
cdr3_length: 15
cdr3_aa: CASGSGSPSYNEQFF
cdr3_nt: TGTGCCAGCGGAAGCGGGAGTCCCTCCTACAATGAGCAGTTCTTC

v_call: TRBV28
d_call: TRBD1
j_call: TRBJ1-2
clone_size: NA
cdr3_length: 14
cdr3_aa: CASRRQGRGYGYTF
cdr3_nt: TGTGCCAGCAGGAGACAGGGACGGGGCTATGGCTACACCTTC

v_call: TRBV4-2
d_call: NA
j_call: TRBJ1-3
clone_size: NA
cdr3_length: 15
cdr3_aa: CASSQALGTGNTIYF
cdr3_nt: TGTGCCAGCAGCCAAGCCTTAGGGACTGGAAACACCATATATTTT

v_call: TRBV6-4
d_call: TRBD2
j_call: TRBJ2-1
clone_size: NA
cdr3_length: 15
cdr3_aa: CASSFEASGSDEQFF
cdr3_nt: TGTGCCAGCTCTTTCGAGGCTAGCGGGAGTGATGAGCAGTTCTTC

v_call: TRBV9
d_call: NA
j_call: TRBJ2-7
clone_size: once
cdr3_length: 16
cdr3_aa: CASSVEQGSRTYEQYF
cdr3_nt: TGTGCCAGCAGCGTTGAACAGGGTTCTAGGACCTACGAGCAGTACTTC

v_call: TRBV7-6
d_call: NA
j_call: TRBJ2-1
clone_size: NA
cdr3_length: 13
cdr3_aa: CASSFPLGNEQFF
cdr3_nt: TGTGCCAGCAGCTTCCCCCTAGGTAATGAGCAGTTCTTC

v_call: TRBV5-1
d_call: NA
j_call: TRBJ1-1
clone_size: NA
cdr3_length: 15
cdr3_aa: CASSLDGQGNTEAFF
cdr3_nt: TGCGCCAGCAGCTTGGACGGGCAGGGGAACACTGAAGCTTTCTTT

v_call: TRBV11-1
d_call: TRBD2
j_call: TRBJ2-7
clone_size: many
cdr3_length: 16
cdr3_aa: CASTISPASGSGEQYF
cdr3_nt: TGTGCCAGCACCATCTCCCCCGCTAGCGGGAGTGGCGAGCAGTACTTC

v_call: TRBV19
d_call: TRBD1
j_call: TRBJ1-2
clone_size: NA
cdr3_length: 16
cdr3_aa: CASSIRGQGVSYGYTF
cdr3_nt: TGTGCCAGTAGTATACGGGGCCAGGGGGTTTCGTATGGCTACACCTTC

v_call: TRBV6-6
d_call: NA
j_call: TRBJ1-5
clone_size: NA
cdr3_length: 15
cdr3_aa: CASSERLEGNQPQHF
cdr3_nt: TGTGCCAGCAGTGAGCGACTCGAGGGCAATCAGCCCCAGCATTTT

v_call: TRBV9
d_call: TRBD2
j_call: TRBJ2-1
clone_size: few
cdr3_length: 16
cdr3_aa: CASSVGQRGAYNEQFF
cdr3_nt: TGTGCCAGCAGCGTCGGGCAGCGGGGGGCCTACAATGAGCAGTTCTTC

v_call: TRBV13
d_call: TRBD1
j_call: TRBJ2-2
clone_size: NA
cdr3_length: 15
cdr3_aa: CASSSGTGATGELFF
cdr3_nt: TGTGCCAGCAGCTCTGGGACAGGTGCCACCGGGGAGCTGTTTTTT

v_call: TRBV30
d_call: TRBD2
j_call: TRBJ2-3
clone_size: once
cdr3_length: 13
cdr3_aa: CAWKAGEADTQYF
cdr3_nt: TGTGCCTGGAAAGCGGGAGAGGCAGATACGCAGTATTTT

v_call: TRBV4-1
d_call: NA
j_call: TRBJ2-1
clone_size: NA
cdr3_length: 18
cdr3_aa: CASSSGPGWGARLNEQFF
cdr3_nt: TGCGCCAGCAGCTCGGGCCCCGGGTGGGGGGCGCGGCTCAATGAGCAGTTCTTC

v_call: TRBV7-8
d_call: NA
j_call: TRBJ2-7
clone_size: many
cdr3_length: 13
cdr3_aa: CASSWSAKSEQYF
cdr3_nt: TGTGCCAGCAGCTGGTCTGCTAAATCCGAGCAGTACTTC

v_call: TRBV11-2
d_call: NA
j_call: TRBJ1-1
clone_size: few
cdr3_length: 11
cdr3_aa: CASSLWQEAFF
cdr3_nt: TGTGCCAGCAGCTTATGGCAGGAAGCTTTCTTT

v_call: TRBV4-1
d_call: TRBD1
j_call: TRBJ1-5
clone_size: many
cdr3_length: 18
cdr3_aa: CASSQAGTGGWDNQPQHF
cdr3_nt: TGCGCCAGCAGCCAAGCCGGGACAGGGGGATGGGACAATCAGCCCCAGCATTTT

v_call: TRBV4-1
d_call: TRBD1
j_call: TRBJ1-4
clone_size: NA
cdr3_length: 16
cdr3_aa: CASSHPLQGAKEKLFF
cdr3_nt: TGCGCCAGCAGCCACCCCTTACAGGGGGCGAAAGAAAAACTGTTTTTT

v_call: TRBV5-4
d_call: NA
j_call: TRBJ2-3
clone_size: NA
cdr3_length: 13
cdr3_aa: CASSLDDTDTQYF
cdr3_nt: TGTGCCAGCAGTCTGGATGACACAGATACGCAGTATTTT

v_call: TRBV6-1
d_call: NA
j_call: TRBJ1-2
clone_size: NA
cdr3_length: 17
cdr3_aa: CASSEIPALRANYGYTF
cdr3_nt: TGTGCCAGCAGTGAAATCCCAGCCCTTCGGGCTAACTATGGCTACACCTTC

v_call: TRBV6-1
d_call: NA
j_call: TRBJ2-3
clone_size: few
cdr3_length: 14
cdr3_aa: CASNQLDPSDAQYF
cdr3_nt: TGTGCCAGCAACCAACTAGACCCCTCCGACGCGCAGTATTTT

v_call: TRBV6-1
d_call: NA
j_call: TRBJ2-7
clone_size: once
cdr3_length: 15
cdr3_aa: CASSEALVISYEQYF
cdr3_nt: TGTGCCAGCAGTGAAGCCCTAGTGATATCCTACGAGCAGTACTTC

v_call: TRBV10-1
d_call: TRBD1
j_call: TRBJ2-2
clone_size: few
cdr3_length: 15
cdr3_aa: CASSRDSSNTGELFF
cdr3_nt: TGCGCCAGCAGTCGGGACAGCTCGAACACCGGGGAGCTGTTTTTT

v_call: TRBV25-1
d_call: TRBD1
j_call: TRBJ2-1
clone_size: NA
cdr3_length: 16
cdr3_aa: CASSEEETGYYNEQFF
cdr3_nt: TGTGCCAGCAGTGAAGAGGAGACAGGGTATTACAATGAGCAGTTCTTC

v_call: TRBV11-2
d_call: TRBD2
j_call: TRBJ2-1
clone_size: NA
cdr3_length: 17
cdr3_aa: CASSLGGLAGGDDEQFF
cdr3_nt: TGTGCCAGCAGCTTAGGGGGGCTAGCGGGAGGCGACGATGAGCAGTTCTTC

v_call: TRBV2
d_call: TRBD2
j_call: TRBJ2-1
clone_size: NA
cdr3_length: 17
cdr3_aa: CASSEAGYSGRADEQFF
cdr3_nt: TGTGCCAGCAGTGAAGCGGGGTATAGCGGGAGGGCTGATGAGCAGTTCTTC

v_call: TRBV7-8
d_call: NA
j_call: TRBJ1-5
clone_size: NA
cdr3_length: 12
cdr3_aa: CASSRRRQPQHF
cdr3_nt: TGTGCCAGCAGCCGTAGGCGCCAGCCCCAGCATTTT

v_call: TRBV11-2
d_call: NA
j_call: TRBJ1-2
clone_size: once
cdr3_length: 15
cdr3_aa: CASSLDRGGEYGYTF
cdr3_nt: TGTGCCAGCAGCTTAGATCGCGGGGGGGAATATGGCTACACCTTC

v_call: TRBV6-5
d_call: NA
j_call: TRBJ1-1
clone_size: NA
cdr3_length: 12
cdr3_aa: CASKSGLSEAFF
cdr3_nt: TGTGCCAGCAAATCGGGTCTTTCTGAAGCTTTCTTT

v_call: TRBV28
d_call: TRBD2
j_call: TRBJ2-7
clone_size: NA
cdr3_length: 16
cdr3_aa: CASSLKAGLRLYEQYF
cdr3_nt: TGTGCCAGCAGTTTGAAAGCGGGACTCCGGCTCTACGAGCAGTACTTC

v_call: TRBV2
d_call: NA
j_call: TRBJ1-5
clone_size: NA
cdr3_length: 16
cdr3_aa: CASSAVGEPSNQPQHF
cdr3_nt: TGTGCCAGCAGTGCAGTCGGGGAGCCGAGCAATCAGCCCCAGCATTTT

v_call: TRBV11-2
d_call: TRBD1
j_call: TRBJ2-7
clone_size: few
cdr3_length: 15
cdr3_aa: CASSPGTGMVYEQYF
cdr3_nt: TGTGCCAGCAGCCCTGGGACAGGGATGGTATACGAGCAGTACTTC

v_call: TRBV9
d_call: NA
j_call: TRBJ2-3
clone_size: NA
cdr3_length: 11
cdr3_aa: CASSEADTQYF
cdr3_nt: TGTGCCAGCAGCGAAGCAGATACGCAGTATTTT

v_call: TRBV6-5
d_call: TRBD1
j_call: TRBJ2-7
clone_size: NA
cdr3_length: 16
cdr3_aa: CASSYSAGDSSYEQYF
cdr3_nt: TGTGCCAGCAGTTACTCGGCAGGGGACAGCTCCTACGAGCAGTACTTC

v_call: TRBV13
d_call: NA
j_call: TRBJ1-2
clone_size: NA
cdr3_length: 14
cdr3_aa: CASSLEGANSGYTF
cdr3_nt: TGTGCCAGCAGCTTAGAAGGAGCCAACAGTGGCTACACCTTC

v_call: TRBV6-6
d_call: NA
j_call: TRBJ2-7
clone_size: NA
cdr3_length: 12
cdr3_aa: CASSYPDYEQYF
cdr3_nt: TGTGCCAGCAGTTACCCAGACTACGAGCAGTACTTC

v_call: TRBV27
d_call: NA
j_call: TRBJ1-1
clone_size: NA
cdr3_length: 16
cdr3_aa: CASSLAPGSGDWKAFF
cdr3_nt: TGTGCCAGCAGTTTAGCCCCAGGGTCGGGGGACTGGAAAGCTTTCTTT

v_call: TRBV7-2
d_call: NA
j_call: TRBJ2-3
clone_size: NA
cdr3_length: 12
cdr3_aa: CASSPYTDTQYF
cdr3_nt: TGTGCCAGCAGCCCCTACACAGATACGCAGTATTTT

v_call: TRBV6-6
d_call: NA
j_call: TRBJ2-1
clone_size: once
cdr3_length: 16
cdr3_aa: CASSSPWVQAIDEQFF
cdr3_nt: TGTGCCAGCAGTTCCCCTTGGGTCCAAGCGATAGATGAGCAGTTCTTC

v_call: TRBV19
d_call: NA
j_call: TRBJ1-5
clone_size: NA
cdr3_length: 16
cdr3_aa: CASRSRGYGSNQPQHF
cdr3_nt: TGTGCCAGTAGATCAAGAGGGTACGGTAGCAATCAGCCCCAGCATTTT

v_call: TRBV27
d_call: NA
j_call: TRBJ2-2
clone_size: NA
cdr3_length: 13
cdr3_aa: CASSDYVTGELFF
cdr3_nt: TGTGCCAGCAGTGACTATGTCACCGGGGAGCTGTTTTTT

v_call: TRBV29-1
d_call: NA
j_call: TRBJ1-2
clone_size: NA
cdr3_length: 13
cdr3_aa: CSAEALILHGYTF
cdr3_nt: TGCAGCGCCGAGGCCTTAATCCTGCATGGCTACACCTTC

v_call: TRBV29-1
d_call: NA
j_call: TRBJ1-2
clone_size: large
cdr3_length: 14
cdr3_aa: CSVESPSSNYGYTF
cdr3_nt: TGCAGCGTTGAATCCCCGAGCAGTAACTATGGCTACACCTTC

v_call: TRBV6-4
d_call: NA
j_call: TRBJ2-3
clone_size: NA
cdr3_length: 15
cdr3_aa: CASRTKRASTDTQYF
cdr3_nt: TGTGCCAGCAGAACAAAGCGGGCGAGCACAGATACGCAGTATTTT

v_call: TRBV27
d_call: NA
j_call: TRBJ2-1
clone_size: few
cdr3_length: 16
cdr3_aa: CASSAFLGGGYNEQFF
cdr3_nt: TGTGCCAGCAGTGCCTTTCTAGGAGGCGGGTACAATGAGCAGTTCTTC

v_call: TRBV10-3
d_call: NA
j_call: TRBJ1-2
clone_size: NA
cdr3_length: 14
cdr3_aa: CAIKQAPLNYGYTF
cdr3_nt: TGTGCCATCAAACAGGCACCTCTAAACTATGGCTACACCTTC

v_call: TRBV5-4
d_call: TRBD1
j_call: TRBJ1-2
clone_size: few
cdr3_length: 14
cdr3_aa: CASHLTGFGYGYTF
cdr3_nt: TGTGCCAGCCACCTGACAGGGTTCGGCTATGGCTACACCTTC

v_call: TRBV2
d_call: NA
j_call: TRBJ1-1
clone_size: NA
cdr3_length: 10
cdr3_aa: CASEDTEAFF
cdr3_nt: TGTGCCAGTGAAGACACTGAAGCTTTCTTT